This is a list of T cell receptor beta chains from one sample in a study of T cells in Graves' hyperthyroidism and ophthalmopathy. TCRdb processed the multiplex PCR reads anew with MiXCR; each CDR3 protein has one entry. The sample consists of about 700,000 distinct CDR3 sequences, around 15% of them appearing once. The specimen was blood. Receptors originate from a woman aged 18-29 years with Graves' hyperthyroidism. CDR3s include the opening cysteine and the closing phenylalanine or tryptophan. The D gene is left open where the match is weak. Size is omitted from some rows. Given values are once, few, many or a class for expanded clones.

V	D	size	J	DNA	CDR3
TRBV5-1	NA	many	TRBJ2-3	TGCGCCAGCAGCTCGGGCGTCTCGGGGCGAACAGATACGCAGTATTTT	CASSSGVSGRTDTQYF
TRBV19	NA	NA	TRBJ1-5	TGTGCCAGTAGTACCGGACGGGGCAATCAGCCCCAGCATTTT	CASSTGRGNQPQHF
TRBV13	NA	NA	TRBJ1-4	TGTGCCAGCAGCTCCCAGGGCGCAGGGAATGAAAAACTGTTTTTT	CASSSQGAGNEKLFF
TRBV27	NA	NA	TRBJ2-3	TGTGCCAGCAGTTTATGGGTCCGAGATTCGCAGTATTTT	CASSLWVRDSQYF
TRBV27	NA	many	TRBJ2-7	TGTGCCAGCAGTTTATCGATTGCGGGCTACGAGCAGTACTTC	CASSLSIAGYEQYF
TRBV24-1	TRBD1	many	TRBJ1-1	TGTGCCACCAGTGATCTGGGACAGAAGAACACTGAAGCTTTCTTT	CATSDLGQKNTEAFF
TRBV13	NA	many	TRBJ2-7	TGTGCCAGCAGCCGGGGACCCCCTAAAGCCACCATCTACGAGCAGTACTTC	CASSRGPPKATIYEQYF
TRBV5-5	NA	few	TRBJ1-2	TGTGCCAGCAGCTTAATTGGGGGCAAAGCATCCTACACCTTC	CASSLIGGKASYTF
TRBV28	TRBD2	NA	TRBJ2-1	TGTGCCAGCAGTCCGGGACTAGCGGGCACCTTCGAGCAGTTCTTC	CASSPGLAGTFEQFF
TRBV19	NA	NA	TRBJ2-1	TGTGCCAGTAGGCAGGACCCCTACAATGAGCAGTCCTTC	CASRQDPYNEQSF
TRBV7-2	NA	NA	TRBJ1-4	TGTGCCAGCAGCTCAGATCTCTTCGAAAAACTGTTTTTT	CASSSDLFEKLFF
TRBV6-5	NA	few	TRBJ1-6	TGTGCCAGCAGTTACTCGTTTGGAATTCAGATCGGGAGTGAGAAGAATTCACCCCTCCACTTT	CASSYSFGIQIGSEKNSPLHF
TRBV4-1	NA	few	TRBJ1-1	TGCGCCAGCAGCCAAGGAGCGGGGGGGGGGCAGGCTGCTGAAGCTTTCTTT	CASSQGAGGGQAAEAFF
TRBV10-3	TRBD2	many	TRBJ2-3	TGTGCCATCAGTGAGCCCCGGACTAGCGGAGCTAGCACAGATACGCAGTATTTT	CAISEPRTSGASTDTQYF
TRBV20-1	TRBD2	NA	TRBJ2-1	TGCAGTGCTAGTAATTCAGCGGGGGGCCTCTACAATGAGCAGTTCTTC	CSASNSAGGLYNEQFF
TRBV9	NA	NA	TRBJ2-7	TGTGCCAGCAGCCCGGGGACTCGCCTCTCCTACGAGCAGTACTTC	CASSPGTRLSYEQYF
TRBV4-1	NA	NA	TRBJ2-3	TGCGCCAGCAGCCAAGATCAGGGCAGGGAAACAGATACGCAGTATTTT	CASSQDQGRETDTQYF
TRBV2	NA	many	TRBJ2-3	TGTGCCAGCACTCGGGCTAGGGTTGGCACAGATACGCAGTATTTT	CASTRARVGTDTQYF
TRBV5-5	NA	many	TRBJ2-2	TGTGCCAGCAGCTTGGACAGGATCTACGGGGAGCTGTTTTTT	CASSLDRIYGELFF
TRBV27	NA	many	TRBJ2-2	TGTGCCACCGGTCAGAGGAACACCGGGGAGCTGTTTTTT	CATGQRNTGELFF
TRBV9	TRBD2	few	TRBJ2-3	TGTGCCAGCAGCGTAGTCTCTAGCGGGATCCTAGGAGCGCAGTATTTT	CASSVVSSGILGAQYF
TRBV2	NA	NA	TRBJ1-5	TGTGCCAGCAGTGGGCAGGGGCGTCGTCAGCCCCAGCATTTT	CASSGQGRRQPQHF
TRBV6-1	NA	NA	TRBJ1-3	TGTGCCAGCAGTCCTGGGATATGGAACACCATATATTTT	CASSPGIWNTIYF
TRBV19	TRBD1	NA	TRBJ2-7	TGTGCCAGTAGTCCCCGGGGACAGGGCTACGAGCAGTACTTC	CASSPRGQGYEQYF
TRBV7-9	TRBD1	few	TRBJ1-1	TGTGCCAGCAGCCCGACAGGGGACGGGGAAGCTTTCTTT	CASSPTGDGEAFF
TRBV28	TRBD1	NA	TRBJ2-6	TGTGCCAGTCGAGAGACCGGGACAGATTACTCTGGGGCCAACGTCCTGACTTTC	CASRETGTDYSGANVLTF
TRBV12-3/TRBV12-4	NA	many	TRBJ2-5	TGTGCCAGCAGTTTATTAGGTGGACAAGGCGGTTTGGGGGAGACCCAGTACTTC	CASSLLGGQGGLGETQYF
TRBV27	NA	many	TRBJ2-1	TGTGCCAGCAGTCGGATTAGCGTAAGCTCCTACAATGAGCAGTTCTTC	CASSRISVSSYNEQFF
TRBV28	TRBD2	NA	TRBJ2-3	TGTGCCAGCAGTTCGCAGGGTGGGCGCACTAGCGGGAGCCGCACAGATACGCAGTATTTT	CASSSQGGRTSGSRTDTQYF
TRBV7-3	TRBD2	NA	TRBJ2-1	TGTGCCAGCAGCCCTAAACTAGCGGGAGGTTACAATGAGCAGTTCTTC	CASSPKLAGGYNEQFF
TRBV2	TRBD1	NA	TRBJ2-7	TGTGCCAGCACTCTGACAGGGGCTATCTACGAGCAGTACTTC	CASTLTGAIYEQYF
TRBV20-1	TRBD1	many	TRBJ1-2	TGCAGTGCTGGACAGGGATTGAACTATGGCTACACCTTC	CSAGQGLNYGYTF
TRBV5-8	NA	NA	TRBJ1-5	TGTGCCAGCAGCTTAACTGGGAGGGGACCTATTCCCCAGCATTTT	CASSLTGRGPIPQHF
TRBV19	NA	once	TRBJ2-5	TGTGCCAGTAGTATTGGAGTCGGACACTCGGAGACCCAGTACTTC	CASSIGVGHSETQYF
TRBV28	NA	many	TRBJ1-5	TGTGCCAGCAGTTTGATACAGGGTAGCAATCAGCCCCAGCATTTT	CASSLIQGSNQPQHF
TRBV30	NA	NA	TRBJ2-7	TGTGCCTGGAGTGAGGCGGGACAAGGGTCAAGCCTCTCCTACGAGCAGTACTTC	CAWSEAGQGSSLSYEQYF
TRBV30	NA	many	TRBJ1-5	TGTGCCTGGAGTGAAGACCCGAGGGGGATCCAGCCCCAGCATTTT	CAWSEDPRGIQPQHF
TRBV19	TRBD2	few	TRBJ2-7	TGTGCCAGTAGTATAGCGCCAGCGGGAGACGGATATGGATACGAGCAGTACTTC	CASSIAPAGDGYGYEQYF
TRBV6-5	NA	NA	TRBJ2-7	TGTGCCAGCAGTTATAAACCGGGGGCTCGCGAGCAGTACTTC	CASSYKPGAREQYF
TRBV28	TRBD1	many	TRBJ1-2	TGTGCCAGCAGTTTCGACAGGGGCTATGGCTACACCTTC	CASSFDRGYGYTF
TRBV10-2	TRBD2	many	TRBJ2-5	TGCGCCAGCAGCGAAGACCTGACTAGCGGGTTGAACAGGGAGACCCAGTACTTC	CASSEDLTSGLNRETQYF
TRBV2	TRBD2	many	TRBJ2-1	TGTGCCAGCAGATTAGCGGGAGGGGCCTACAATGAGCAGTTCTTC	CASRLAGGAYNEQFF
TRBV12-3/TRBV12-4	TRBD2	NA	TRBJ2-2	TGTGCCAGCAGTTTGACTAGCGGGAGGACGGGCACCGGGGAGCTGTTTTTT	CASSLTSGRTGTGELFF
TRBV2	TRBD2	many	TRBJ2-1	TGTGCCAGCAGGGTGGGACTAGCGGGAGTTGAGCAGTTCTTC	CASRVGLAGVEQFF
TRBV7-9	NA	NA	TRBJ2-1	TGTGCCAGCAGCCACTGGCGGAGCAATGAGCAGTTCTTC	CASSHWRSNEQFF
TRBV19	TRBD1	once	TRBJ1-5	TGTGCCAGTACGGATCGACAGGGGAATCAGCCCCAGCATTTT	CASTDRQGNQPQHF
TRBV27	NA	few	TRBJ2-2	TGTGCCAGCATGGGGGGGGGCTGGAACACCGGGGAGCTGTTTTTT	CASMGGGWNTGELFF
TRBV7-9	NA	many	TRBJ1-2	TGTGCCAGCAGCTTAGATGTTGGCTACACCTTC	CASSLDVGYTF
TRBV7-9	NA	few	TRBJ2-3	TGTGCCAGCAGCTTACAGGCGGGCACAGATACGCAGTATTTT	CASSLQAGTDTQYF
TRBV3-1	TRBD2	many	TRBJ2-7	TGTGCCAGCAGCTATGGGAGCGGGAGTAGCGACGAGCAGTACTTC	CASSYGSGSSDEQYF
TRBV30	TRBD2	many	TRBJ2-1	TGTGCCTCCCAGGCTGGCGGGAGGCCCCGCGATGAGCAGTTCTTC	CASQAGGRPRDEQFF
TRBV6-1	NA	few	TRBJ2-7	TGTGCCAGCAGTGAAGCTGGCCTCTCCTACGAGCAGTACTTC	CASSEAGLSYEQYF
TRBV2	NA	NA	TRBJ2-3	TGTGCCAGCGGGGGTGTAATCCAGGGGGATACGCAGTATTTT	CASGGVIQGDTQYF
TRBV11-2	TRBD2	few	TRBJ2-1	TGTGCCAGCAGCTTAGTTCGCCAAGGGAGGGGCAATGAGCAGTTCTTC	CASSLVRQGRGNEQFF
TRBV7-2	NA	many	TRBJ1-4	TGTGCCAGCAGGCGACAGGTGACAACTAATGAAAAACTGTTTTTT	CASRRQVTTNEKLFF
TRBV12-3/TRBV12-4	TRBD1	many	TRBJ1-1	TGTGCCAGCAGTTTTGGGCAGGGGGTGTTTTGGAGCACTGAAGCTTTCTTT	CASSFGQGVFWSTEAFF